This passage covers 27 T cell receptor beta chains from one sample sequenced in a study of shared clonotypes between healthy human individuals. Using immunoSEQ multiplex PCR, the repertoire was profiled, and TCRdb retains in-frame clones only, with some absent. Counted here are about 680,000 clones, over 65% occurring once; the ten biggest clones make up about 1.8%. Sequencing was carried out using memory CD4+ T cells sorted from blood. Stated subset: CD45RA-negative fraction. These receptors were collected from a woman younger than 45 in good health.

Comment on this clone: Within the sample, other DNA sequences also encode this same CDR3. The V call is TRBV19, the J call TRBJ1-5; D is ambiguous. Trimming left V 8 bases short and J 0 bases short, with 5 bases between. Looked up from germline, CDR1 is LNHDA and CDR2 is SQIVND (reference sequence). The length of the CDR3 is 12 residues. In nucleotides, the CDR3 is TGTGCCAGTTCCTATAGCAATCAGCCCCAGCATTTT. Its protein is CASSYSNQPQHF.

This clone is a singleton in its sample. This sequence joins TRBV28 and TRBJ2-5; 7 nucleotides align to TRBD1. The CDR3 consists of 15 residues. V was clipped by 4 bases and J by 5 bases; unmatched bases: 10. Germline CDR1 reads MDHEN; CDR2 reads SYDVKM. This CDR3 is CASSSPRGGGETQYF. Here the CDR3 DNA reads TGTGCCAGCAGTTCCCCCCGAGGGGGCGGTGAGACCCAGTACTTC.

This chain joins TRBV7-9 and TRBJ1-2; D is possibly TRBD1 (5 bases). Germline CDR1 SEHNR, CDR2 FQNEAQ (reference sequence). There are 13 residues in the CDR3. The V end lost 3 bases, the J end lost 2 bases, and 7 bases lay between the germline ends. CDR3 nucleotides: TGTGCCAGCAGCTTTGGGGGGAACTATGGCTACACCTTC. Translation: CASSFGGNYGYTF.

The chain has TRBV6-5 and TRBJ1-2; D is uncertain. The CDR3 is 14 amino acids. Germline-derived CDR1 and CDR2 are MNHEY and SVGAGI. V gave up 7 bases and J gave up 8 bases, with 20 bases separating them. CDR3 nucleotide sequence: TGTGCCAGCACTCACGGGATCGGCCCGGGGGGCTACACCTTC. It encodes CASTHGIGPGGYTF.

The chain uses TRBV7-7 and TRBJ2-1; a possible D gene is TRBD1 (6 bases). CDR3 length: 14 residues. V dropped 5 bases and J dropped 5 bases, with 13 bases sitting between them. The germline CDR1 and CDR2 sequences are SSHAT and FNYEAQ (reference sequence). The CDR3 DNA follows: TGTGCCAGCAGCCTCCTGGGGGCCCACAATGAGCAGTTCTTC. It yields the protein CASSLLGAHNEQFF.

The chain uses TRBV2 and TRBJ1-1; weak D call: TRBD1 (5 bases). Germline V lookup: CDR1 SNHLY, CDR2 FYNNEI. V dropped 1 base and J dropped 5 bases, with 8 bases sitting between them. The CDR3 consists of 13 residues. CDR3 nucleotides: TGTGCCAGCAGTGAAGACGGGGGGACTGAAGCTTTCTTT. Translating it yields CASSEDGGTEAFF.

This sequence joins TRBV29-1 and TRBJ2-5, with 13 bases fitting TRBD2. The germline V gene encodes CDR1 SQVTM and CDR2 ANQGSEA. V lost 3 bases, J lost 4 bases, and 5 bases stayed unmatched. There are 15 residues in the CDR3. CDR3 amino acids: CSVEGTSGTGETQYF. The CDR3 DNA reads TGCAGCGTTGAGGGGACTAGCGGGACGGGAGAGACCCAGTACTTC.

J is TRBJ2-3 and V is TRBV5-6; unclear D gene. Trimming cost V 1 base and J 6 bases, with 6 bases left between them. CDR1 and CDR2 from the germline V gene are SGHDT and YYEEEE. The CDR3 runs 12 residues. For the CDR3, the DNA is TGTGCCAGCAGCTTGTGGCGGGATACGCAGTATTTT. Residues: CASSLWRDTQYF.

The V and J genes are TRBV7-2 and TRBJ1-2; 8 bases are a match to TRBD1. The CDR3 runs to 15 residues. Germline CDR1 SGHTA, CDR2 FQGNSA. V was clipped by 5 bases and J by 8 bases; unmatched bases: 13. The CDR3 nucleotides are TGTGCCAGCAGCCAGACAGGGGCCTCCTTGGGAGGCTACACCTTC. Its translation: CASSQTGASLGGYTF.

V is TRBV28 and J is TRBJ1-1; D is undetermined. Trimming removed 5 bases at V and 2 bases at J, with 6 bases between. The CDR3 sequence is 12 residues long. From germline, CDR1 is MDHEN and CDR2 SYDVKM. The chain's CDR3 is CASSPLNTEAFF. CDR3 DNA: TGTGCCAGCAGTCCGCTCAACACTGAAGCTTTCTTT.

This chain links TRBV4-1 with TRBJ1-4; perhaps TRBD1 as D (6 bases). The CDR3 contains 16 residues. Germline V lookup: CDR1 MGHRA, CDR2 YSYEKL. With 5 bases removed from V and 8 bases from J, the gap between germline ends came to 21 bases. The CDR3 region is CASSFHPQGKGEKLFF. CDR3 in DNA: TGCGCCAGCAGCTTCCACCCCCAGGGGAAGGGGGAAAAACTGTTTTTT.

This clone was counted only a few times. The V call is TRBV6-1, the J call TRBJ2-2; D not certain. The V end was cut by 7 bases, the J end by 6 bases, with 9 bases between. The length of the CDR3 is 12 residues. Looked up from germline, CDR1 is MNHNS and CDR2 is SASEGT. The CDR3, as DNA: TGTGCCAGCATGGTCTTCCCCGGGGAGCTGTTTTTT. This sequence encodes CASMVFPGELFF.

The chain uses TRBV7-9 and TRBJ1-1; D ambiguous. Germline CDR1 is SEHNR and CDR2 is FQNEAQ (reference sequence). Trimming took off 1 base at V and 5 bases at J, with 11 bases between the two ends. This CDR3 comprises 14 residues. DNA of the CDR3: TGTGCCAGCAGCTTAGGTACCATCGAGACTGAAGCTTTCTTT. It yields the protein CASSLGTIETEAFF.

This chain joins TRBV9 and TRBJ2-1; D might be TRBD2 (5 bases). CDR1 and CDR2 from the germline V gene are SGDLS and YYNGEE. The CDR3 sequence is 17 residues long. Trimming removed 0 bases at V and 0 bases at J, with 13 bases between. In DNA form, the CDR3 reads TGTGCCAGCAGCGTAGCCCGGGGATTGAGCTCCTACAATGAGCAGTTCTTC. This gives the protein CASSVARGLSSYNEQFF.

The CDR3 region is CASTPTEGTDTQYF. As DNA, the CDR3 is TGCGCCAGCACTCCCACAGAGGGAACAGATACGCAGTATTTT. The chain links TRBV5-1 to TRBJ2-3; tentatively, D is TRBD2 (5 bases). Trimming left V 6 bases short and J 3 bases short, with 14 bases between. The germline V gene encodes CDR1 SGHRS and CDR2 YFSETQ. The CDR3 length is 14 residues. The entire variable domain, with the rest obtained from reference TRBV5-1 and TRBJ2-3, is as follows: KAGVTQTPRYLIKTRGQQVTLSCSPISGHRSVSWYQQTPGQGLQFLFEYFSETQRNKGNFPGRFSGRQFSNSRSEMNVSTLELGDSALYLCASTPTEGTDTQYFGPGTRLTVL.

This chain links TRBV7-2 with TRBJ2-5; D is unresolved. This CDR3 region has 11 residues. V lost 6 bases, J lost 5 bases, and 7 bases lay in between. The germline CDR1 and CDR2 sequences are SGHTA and FQGNSA. The CDR3 is CASRRKETQYF. CDR3 coding DNA: TGTGCCAGCAGGCGTAAGGAGACCCAGTACTTC.

The V gene is TRBV19, the J gene TRBJ2-2, with D unclear. Trimming stripped 1 base from V and 8 bases from J, with 8 bases between. Germline V gene lookup returns CDR1 LNHDA and CDR2 SQIVND (reference sequence). This CDR3 contains 13 residues. The DNA for the CDR3 is TGTGCCAGTAGTATAGGGGGTCGGGGGGAGCTGTTTTTT. Translated, it gives CASSIGGRGELFF.

The chain's CDR3 is CASSFRDRALTGELFF. DNA of the CDR3: TGTGCCAGCAGCTTCCGGGACAGAGCACTAACCGGGGAGCTGTTTTTT. This chain connects TRBV11-2 to TRBJ2-2, with TRBD1 matching 7 bases. Losses at the gene ends were 3 bases for V and 5 bases for J; bases not matched to a gene: 9. The CDR3 is 16 amino acids. Germline CDR1 and CDR2: SGHAT and FQNNGV.

The chain joins TRBV27 to TRBJ2-3; D is undetermined. V lost 3 bases to trimming and J lost 6 bases, with 4 bases between them. This CDR3 has 11 residues. The germline gives CDR1 MNHEY, CDR2 SMNVEV (reference sequence). CDR3 sequence (DNA): TGTGCCAGCAGTTTTTCGGATACGCAGTATTTT. Its protein product is CASSFSDTQYF.

This clone occurred a few times. J is TRBJ2-1 and V is TRBV7-2; TRBD1 aligns across 8 bases. The V gene end was trimmed by 5 bases and the J gene end by 0 bases; junction bases not matched to a gene: 3. The CDR3 is made up of 15 amino acids. From germline, CDR1 is SGHTA and CDR2 FQGNSA. The CDR3 region is CASSTGQGSYNEQFF. The CDR3 coding sequence is TGTGCCAGCAGCACCGGACAGGGCTCCTACAATGAGCAGTTCTTC.

This chain connects TRBV21-1 to TRBJ2-5; the D call TRBD2 from the table was never checked on the DNA. TRBV21-1 is given as a pseudogene. There are 19 residues in the CDR3. The CDR3 loop is CASSKWAGTSGTERETQYF. The CDR3 DNA reads TGTGCCAGCAGCAAATGGGCGGGGACTAGCGGGACTGAGCGGGAGACCCAGTACTTC.

This chain joins TRBV5-1 and TRBJ2-1; tentatively, D is TRBD2 (6 bases). The CDR3 is 16 residues long. The V end was cut by 4 bases, the J end by 0 bases, with 14 bases between. Germline CDR1 and CDR2: SGHRS and YFSETQ. For the CDR3, the DNA is TGCGCCAGCAGCATAGCCGGGACTTCCTCCTACAATGAGCAGTTCTTC. Translated, it gives CASSIAGTSSYNEQFF.

The chain recombines TRBV19 with TRBJ1-5; D gene ambiguous. CDR1 and CDR2 from the germline V gene are LNHDA and SQIVND (reference sequence). The CDR3 is made up of 13 amino acids. V shed 6 bases and J shed 4 bases, with 10 bases lying between them. In DNA, the CDR3 is TGTGCCAGTAGCGTGCTAACTAATCAGCCCCAGCATTTT. This encodes CASSVLTNQPQHF. Complete variable domain (other parts from reference TRBV19 and TRBJ1-5): DGGITQSPKYLFRKEGQNVTLSCEQNLNHDAMYWYRQDPGQGLRLIYYSQIVNDFQKGDIAEGYSVSREKKESFPLTVTSAQKNPTAFYLCASSVLTNQPQHFGDGTRLSIL.

This sequence joins TRBV19 and TRBJ2-2; 9 nucleotides match TRBD1. The germline CDR1 and CDR2 sequences are LNHDA and SQIVND (reference sequence). The V and J ends lost 6 bases and 5 bases, in that order; junction bases with no gene match: 10. CDR3 length: 16 residues. CDR3: CASSSGQGIQTGELFF. As DNA, the CDR3 is TGTGCCAGTAGCTCGGGACAGGGAATACAAACCGGGGAGCTGTTTTTT.

CDR3 nucleotides: TGTGCCAGCAGCTTAGCTTTAATGGACACTGAAGCTTTCTTT. Translating gives CASSLALMDTEAFF. This rearrangement joins TRBV7-2 to TRBJ1-1; D gene uncertain. CDR3 length: 14 residues. In germline, CDR1 is SGHTA, CDR2 FQGNSA. V lost 0 bases and J lost 3, with 8 bases in between. The full variable domain, rest sourced from reference TRBV7-2 and TRBJ1-1, is GAGVSQSPSNKVTEKGKDVELRCDPISGHTALYWYRQSLGQGLEFLIYFQGNSAPDKSGLPSDRFSAERTGGSVSTLTIQRTQQEDSAVYLCASSLALMDTEAFFGQGTRLTVV.

V gene TRBV28 combines with J gene TRBJ2-7; possibly TRBD1 for D (6 bases). Germline loops: CDR1 MDHEN, CDR2 SYDVKM. The CDR3 sequence is 15 residues long. V was pared by 7 bases and J by 0 bases, with 16 bases between. CDR3 bases: TGTGCCAGCATCCCCCCCCGGGGACACTCCTACGAGCAGTACTTC. The encoded protein is CASIPPRGHSYEQYF.

V and J are TRBV6-1 and TRBJ2-3; 10 bases fit TRBD2. V lost 2 bases and J lost 4; bases outside the gene matches: 12. There are 18 residues in the CDR3. Per germline, CDR1 MNHNS and CDR2 SASEGT. CDR3 sequence reads: CASSESGASGSSADTQYF. Here the CDR3 DNA reads TGTGCCAGCAGTGAATCTGGGGCTAGCGGGAGTTCGGCAGATACGCAGTATTTT.